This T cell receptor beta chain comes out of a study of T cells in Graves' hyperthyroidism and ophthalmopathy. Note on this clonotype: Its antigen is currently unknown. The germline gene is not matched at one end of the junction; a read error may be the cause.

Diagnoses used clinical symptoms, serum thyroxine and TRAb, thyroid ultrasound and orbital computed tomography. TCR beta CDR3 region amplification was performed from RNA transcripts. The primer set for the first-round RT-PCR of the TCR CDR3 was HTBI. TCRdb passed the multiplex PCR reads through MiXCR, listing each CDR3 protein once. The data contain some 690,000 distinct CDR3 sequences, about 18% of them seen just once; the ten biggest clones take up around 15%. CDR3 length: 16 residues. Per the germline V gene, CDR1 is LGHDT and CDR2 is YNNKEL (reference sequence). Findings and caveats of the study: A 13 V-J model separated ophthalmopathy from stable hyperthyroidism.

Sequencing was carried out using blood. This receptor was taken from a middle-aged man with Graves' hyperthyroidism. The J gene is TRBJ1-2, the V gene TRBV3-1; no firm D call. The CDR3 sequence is CASSQDSARPYYGYTF. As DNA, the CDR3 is TGCGCCAGCAGCCAAGATTCGGCCAGGCCTTACTATGGCTACACCTTC.